This paragraph covers one TCR beta chain sequence. What it binds is not known. The data were obtained in a study of T cell responses to AZD1222 COVID-19 vaccine. The length of the CDR3 is 17 residues. Trimming shortened V by 3 bases and J by 5 bases, and 20 bases separated the two germline ends. The germline V gene encodes CDR1 SGHTA and CDR2 FQGTGA. Profiled with immunoSEQ multiplex PCR; TCRdb holds only in-frame clones, not every one. The repertoire holds about 190,000 clones, 85% to 95% seen once, with 1% to 1.5% in the top ten. Study-wide results and limits: Spike-specific TCR breadth rose after two AZD1222 doses, and depth rose as well. Variant regions that are unmutated are reportedly the target of nearly half of spike-specific TCRs.

The chain uses TRBV7-3 and TRBJ2-1; the D gene is possibly TRBD2 (6 bases). The sequences come from peripheral blood, collected on day 0 of AZD1222 vaccination. This TCR was sampled from an adult in good health. CDR3 coding DNA: TGTGCCAGCAGCTTGGGACGGTTTTCTGGAGGGAACAATGAGCAGTTCTTC. Translating gives CASSLGRFSGGNNEQFF. Combining the CDR3 with reference TRBV7-3 and TRBJ2-1 gives the whole variable domain GAGVSQTPSNKVTEKGKYVELRCDPISGHTALYWYRQSLGQGPEFLIYFQGTGAADDSGLPNDRFFAVRPEGSVSTLKIQRTERGDSAVYLCASSLGRFSGGNNEQFFGPGTRLTVL.